This T cell receptor beta chain was identified in a study of blood T cell repertoires in COVID-19. Whole-study context: COVID-19 samples, acute and convalescent, were from the United States, Italy and Spain. Sources were T cells, B-cell-depleted T cells, or PBMCs; the material itself was cDNA or gDNA.

The CDR3 loop spans 16 amino acids. V lost 4 bases to trimming and J lost 3 bases; unmatched junction nucleotides: 11. Germline CDR1 reads ENHRY; CDR2 reads SYGVKD. Authors' methods: Researchers report that nucleated cell counts were estimated from reference gene primer amplification. TCRdb's copy holds only in-frame clones and misses some; the assay was immunoSEQ multiplex PCR. V and J calls and clone size are as listed in that table; D and trimming were resolved from the DNA. The sample records some 150,000 clones, 80% to 90% being singletons. V gene TRBV10-3 combines with J gene TRBJ2-7; the match to TRBD1 covers 8 bases. The sequenced sample was peripheral blood. The sequence came from a woman in her sixties or seventies who had recovered from COVID-19. The CDR3 loop reads CAISGPDRGQNYEQYF. CDR3 in DNA: TGTGCCATCAGTGGGCCAGACAGGGGACAAAACTACGAGCAGTACTTC.